This TCR beta chain was captured in a study of blood T cell repertoires in COVID-19. Those enrolled, adults aged about 18 to 89 years, came from 20 to 25 US areas. Germline CDR1 reads SGHTS; CDR2 reads YDEGEE. Trimming pared 3 bases from V and 7 bases from J, leaving 14 bases between. The CDR3 spans 14 residues. Some clones are missing from TCRdb's copy, which holds only in-frame ones; the method was immunoSEQ multiplex PCR. In the table there are over 350,000 clones, about 90% of which are singletons. Sequenced material: PBMCs or T cells enriched from blood (not recorded which). This receptor was identified in a woman aged 18-29 years with acute COVID-19. The V gene is TRBV5-8, the J gene TRBJ1-5, with D unresolved. The CDR3 loop is CASSSTTRRQPQHF. DNA for the CDR3: TGTGCCAGCAGCTCGACAACGAGAAGGCAGCCCCAGCATTTT.